This note documents a single T cell receptor (beta chain) sequence. Its specificity is not known. An end of the junction does not agree with germline; a read error may underlie this. This record comes from a study of graft-versus-host responses after intestinal transplantation. Whole-study context: The recipients all started with anti-thymocyte globulin induction and then took tacrolimus and steroids for around 3 years.

Measured with immunoSEQ multiplex PCR; TCRdb has only the in-frame clones, and not every one. This table has around 90,000 clones, around 93% appearing once. The clonotype originates from a human donor who was the organ donor for an intestinal transplant. The specimen was unstimulated CD4+ T cells sorted from spleen or lymph node cells, collected before transplant.

The CDR3, as DNA: TGTGCCAGCAGTGACTCCAATAATTCACCCCTCCACTTT. It specifies CASSDSNNSPLHF. This chain links TRBV6-4 with TRBJ1-6; the D is unclear. The CDR3 is made up of 13 amino acids. Germline CDR1 and CDR2: MRHNA and SNTAGT.